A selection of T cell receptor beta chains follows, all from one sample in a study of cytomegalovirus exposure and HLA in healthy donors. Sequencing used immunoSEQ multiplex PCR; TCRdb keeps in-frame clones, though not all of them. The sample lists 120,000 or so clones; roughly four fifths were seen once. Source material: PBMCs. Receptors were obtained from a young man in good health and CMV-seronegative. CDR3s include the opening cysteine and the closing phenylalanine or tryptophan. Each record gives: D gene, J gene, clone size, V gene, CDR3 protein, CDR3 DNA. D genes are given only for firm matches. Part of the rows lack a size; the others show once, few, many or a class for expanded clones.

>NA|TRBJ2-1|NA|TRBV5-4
CASSSRDYNEQFF
TGTGCCAGCAGCTCGAGGGACTACAATGAGCAGTTCTTC
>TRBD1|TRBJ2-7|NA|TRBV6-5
CASRPRDRFPYEQYF
TGTGCCAGCAGACCTCGGGACAGGTTCCCGTACGAGCAGTACTTC
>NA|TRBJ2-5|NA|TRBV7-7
CASSLTGLKETQYF
TGTGCCAGCAGCTTAACTGGACTCAAAGAGACCCAGTACTTC
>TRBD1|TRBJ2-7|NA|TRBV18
CASSRTGGSYEQYF
TGTGCCAGCTCACGGACAGGGGGCAGCTACGAGCAGTACTTC
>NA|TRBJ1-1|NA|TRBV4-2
CASSQADKNTEAFF
TGTGCCAGCAGCCAAGCGGACAAGAACACTGAAGCTTTCTTT
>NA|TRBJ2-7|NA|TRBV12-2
CASREGQGTSYEQYF
TGTGCAAGTCGCGAGGGACAGGGGACCTCCTACGAGCAGTACTTC
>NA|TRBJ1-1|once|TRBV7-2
CASSVGQNTEAFF
TGTGCCAGCAGCGTGGGACAGAACACTGAAGCTTTCTTT
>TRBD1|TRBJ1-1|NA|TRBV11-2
CASSSTGQGVGEAFF
TGTGCCAGCAGCTCCACTGGGCAGGGGGTAGGTGAAGCTTTCTTT
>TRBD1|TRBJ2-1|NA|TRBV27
CASSLSGQGRNEQFF
TGTGCCAGCAGTTTATCAGGACAGGGACGCAATGAGCAGTTCTTC
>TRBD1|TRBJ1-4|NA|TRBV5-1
CASSLDGQGTRTNEKLFF
TGCGCCAGCAGCTTGGATGGACAGGGGACGAGAACTAATGAAAAACTGTTTTTT
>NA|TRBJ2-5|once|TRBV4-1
CASSQGVQETQYF
TGCGCCAGCAGCCAAGGAGTCCAAGAGACCCAGTACTTC
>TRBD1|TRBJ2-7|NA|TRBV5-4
CASSKDRLVREQYF
TGTGCCAGCAGCAAGGACAGGCTAGTTCGGGAGCAGTACTTC
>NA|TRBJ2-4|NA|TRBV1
CTSSHHSVFGTKNIQYF
TGCACCAGCAGCCACCATAGCGTATTCGGAACCAAAAACATTCAGTACTTC
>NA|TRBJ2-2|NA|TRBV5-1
CASSLGRGGTTGELFF
TGCGCCAGCAGCTTGGGACGGGGAGGGACAACCGGGGAGCTGTTTTTT
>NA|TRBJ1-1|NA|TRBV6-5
CASSYSRGTEAFF
TGTGCCAGCAGTTACTCTAGAGGGACTGAAGCTTTCTTT
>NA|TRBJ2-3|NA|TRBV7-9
CASSHNTDTQYF
TGTGCCAGCAGCCACAACACAGATACGCAGTATTTT
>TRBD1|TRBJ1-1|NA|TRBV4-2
CASSLGQGRGLNTEAFF
TGTGCCAGCAGCCTTGGACAGGGAAGGGGATTGAACACTGAAGCTTTCTTT
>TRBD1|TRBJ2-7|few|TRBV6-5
CASSPPGQGAYEQYF
TGTGCCAGCAGTCCTCCGGGACAGGGGGCCTACGAGCAGTACTTC
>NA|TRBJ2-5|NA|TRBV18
CASSPPNSGRQETQYF
TGTGCCAGCTCACCACCAAATTCAGGTCGCCAAGAGACCCAGTACTTC
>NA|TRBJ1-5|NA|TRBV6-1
CASSDLPLSGVGNQPQHF
TGTGCCAGCAGTGACTTACCCCTTTCGGGAGTTGGCAATCAGCCCCAGCATTTT
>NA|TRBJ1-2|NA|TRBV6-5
CASSYRQNANYGYTF
TGTGCCAGCAGTTACCGACAGAACGCTAACTATGGCTACACCTTC
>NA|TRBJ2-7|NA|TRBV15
CATSRDTSGSYEQYF
TGTGCCACCAGCAGAGATACGAGCGGCTCCTACGAGCAGTACTTC
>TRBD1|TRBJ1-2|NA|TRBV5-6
CASSLVPGQGNYGYTF
TGTGCCAGCAGCCTCGTCCCGGGACAGGGAAACTATGGCTACACCTTC
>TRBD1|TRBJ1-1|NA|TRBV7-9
CASTIPAGQGATEAFF
TGTGCCAGCACTATACCTGCCGGGCAGGGGGCAACTGAAGCTTTCTTT
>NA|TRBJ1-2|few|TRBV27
CASMRTAQLRGYTF
TGTGCCAGCATGCGGACAGCGCAACTGAGAGGCTACACCTTC
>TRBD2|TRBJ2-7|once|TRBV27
CASRVQRGSYEQYF
TGTGCCAGCAGGGTCCAGCGGGGTTCCTACGAGCAGTACTTC
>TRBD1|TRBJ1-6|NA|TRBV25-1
CASSELTGENSPLHF
TGTGCCAGCAGTGAATTGACAGGGGAAAATTCACCCCTCCACTTT
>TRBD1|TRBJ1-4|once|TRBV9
CASSDGTGGGKLFF
TGTGCCAGCAGCGACGGGACAGGCGGGGGAAAACTGTTTTTT
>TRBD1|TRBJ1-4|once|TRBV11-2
CASSLDGDRNEKLFF
TGTGCCAGCAGCTTAGATGGGGACAGAAATGAAAAACTGTTTTTT
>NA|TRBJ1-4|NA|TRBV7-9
CSSSLGPATNEKLFF
TGTTCCAGCAGCTTAGGGCCCGCAACTAATGAAAAACTGTTTTTT
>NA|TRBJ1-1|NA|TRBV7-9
CASRRRVNTEAFF
TGTGCCAGCAGGCGCCGGGTGAACACTGAAGCTTTCTTT
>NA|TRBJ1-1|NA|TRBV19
CASSIGGGNTEAFF
TGTGCCAGTAGTATAGGGGGGGGGAACACTGAAGCTTTCTTT
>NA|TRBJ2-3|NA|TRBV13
CASSRVGGPDTQYF
TGTGCCAGCAGCCGAGTCGGGGGGCCGGACACGCAGTATTTT
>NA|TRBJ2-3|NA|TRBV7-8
CASSLVFGKADTQYF
TGTGCCAGCAGCTTAGTGTTCGGGAAGGCAGATACGCAGTATTTT
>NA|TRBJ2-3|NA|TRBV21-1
CASSRAYVTQYF
TGTGCCAGCAGCAGGGCATACGTTACGCAGTATTTT
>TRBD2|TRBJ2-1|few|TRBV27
CASSRDYLYNEQFF
TGTGCCAGCAGCCGGGACTATCTATACAATGAGCAGTTCTTC
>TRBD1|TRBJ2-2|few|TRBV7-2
CASSERTGGSTGELFF
TGTGCCAGCAGCGAAAGGACAGGGGGAAGCACCGGGGAGCTGTTTTTT
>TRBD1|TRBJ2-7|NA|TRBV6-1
CASSEGDRGREQYF
TGTGCCAGCAGTGAAGGGGACAGGGGCCGGGAGCAGTACTTC